These 27 T cell receptor beta chains share one sample of origin, sequenced in a study of T-cell memory formation after mild COVID-19. TCRdb analysed the 5' RACE reads with MiXCR anew, one entry per CDR3 protein. This table has about 360,000 distinct CDR3 sequences, approximately 15% appearing once. The specimen was PBMCs or a T cell subset sorted from them (not recorded which). The receptors were sampled from a man younger than 35 who had mild COVID-19 (a few samples of this study predate the infection). Cell type and time point are not known.

The gene calls are TRBV7-3 and TRBJ2-7; no firm D call. The CDR3 length is 15 residues. Germline V gives CDR1 SGHTA, CDR2 FQGTGA. Deletions cut 0 bases from V and 0 bases from J, with 9 bases between. CDR3 coding DNA: TGTGCCAGCAGCTTAACGAGGATTAGCTCCTACGAGCAGTACTTC. Translated: CASSLTRISSYEQYF.

This clonotype was observed a few times. The chain carries TRBV4-3 and TRBJ2-1, with a weak D call TRBD2 (6 bases). The CDR3 loop spans 16 amino acids. Trimming stripped 1 base from V and 6 bases from J, with 16 bases between. CDR1 is LGHNA, CDR2 YSLEER, per germline. The CDR3 is CASSQVGTAFGNEQFF. CDR3 DNA sequence: TGCGCCAGCAGCCAAGTTGGGACTGCCTTTGGCAATGAGCAGTTCTTC.

The chain uses TRBV21-1 and TRBJ2-7; the table's D gene call, TRBD1, was not cross checked with the DNA. TRBV21-1 is assigned pseudogene status. The CDR3 runs to 14 residues. The DNA for the CDR3 is TGTGCCAGCCGGGACGACAGGGGCCCCTCCGAGCAGTACGTC. This codes for CASRDDRGPSEQYV.

This clonotype was seen at least ten times. The genes are TRBV6-2 or TRBV6-3 and TRBJ2-5; 8 bases agree with TRBD1. Germline trimming cut 2 bases from V and 0 bases from J; bases unmatched to any gene: 5. The CDR3 sequence is 16 residues long. Germline values: CDR1 MNHEY, CDR2 SVGEGT. CDR3 in amino acids: CASSYETGAYQETQYF. As DNA, the CDR3 is TGTGCCAGCAGTTACGAGACAGGGGCCTACCAAGAGACCCAGTACTTC.

V and J are TRBV20-1 and TRBJ1-3, with unresolved D. CDR1 and CDR2 from the germline V gene are DFQATT and SNEGSKA (reference sequence). The CDR3 runs 13 residues. V was clipped by 6 bases and J by 4 bases, with 13 bases between them. The DNA for the CDR3 is TGCAGTGCCGTCGATCCAACCGGAAACACCATATATTTT. Translating gives CSAVDPTGNTIYF.

The chain links TRBV9 to TRBJ2-1, with 9 bases lining up with TRBD1. Germline V gene lookup returns CDR1 SGDLS and CDR2 YYNGEE. The V gene end was trimmed by 3 bases and the J gene end by 8 bases; junction bases not matched to a gene: 9. CDR3 size: 15 residues. DNA for the CDR3: TGTGCCAGCAGCGCCGGGACAGGGAAGGTGCATGAGCAGTTCTTC. Translating it yields CASSAGTGKVHEQFF.

This clonotype appeared a few times. J is TRBJ2-7 and V is TRBV7-2; TRBD2 matches at 8 bases. Germline assignment: CDR1 SGHTA and CDR2 FQGNSA. J was trimmed by 8 bases and V by 5 bases; bases with no gene match: 8. CDR3 length: 13 amino acids. For the CDR3, the DNA is TGTGCCAGCAGCCCCCGCGGGGGGACAAAGCAGTACGTC. Its protein is CASSPRGGTKQYV.

The table lists this clonotype with a few counts. The chain combines TRBV20-1 with TRBJ1-3, with D tentatively TRBD1 (5 bases). The V end was cut by 5 bases, the J end by 0 bases, with 11 bases between. Looked up from germline, CDR1 is DFQATT and CDR2 is SNEGSKA (reference sequence). This CDR3 is 14 amino acids long. As DNA, the CDR3 is TGCAGTGCTTCAGGGAGGCACTCTGGAAACACCATATATTTT. It encodes CSASGRHSGNTIYF.

There are a few counts of this clonotype. The J gene is TRBJ2-2, the V gene TRBV12-3 or TRBV12-4, with a tentative D call TRBD2 (5 bases). V gave up 5 bases and J gave up 7 bases, with 17 bases separating them. The CDR3 has 15 amino acids. The CDR3, as DNA: TGTGCCAGCAGTGGCGAGGGTTTAATAGGCGGGGAGCTGTTTTTT. It translates to CASSGEGLIGGELFF.

The chain combines TRBV20-1 with TRBJ2-6; D remains ambiguous. CDR1 and CDR2 from the germline V gene are DFQATT and SNEGSKA (reference sequence). V lost 0 bases and J lost 12, with 12 bases in between. This CDR3 spans 13 amino acids. The CDR3 protein is CSARDQIGSVLTF. The CDR3 region has the DNA TGCAGTGCTAGAGATCAGATCGGGTCCGTCCTGACTTTC.

Many counts were recorded for this clonotype. The rearrangement joins TRBV13 to TRBJ1-2; D uncertain. CDR1 and CDR2 from the germline V gene are PRHDT and FYEKMQ (reference sequence). This CDR3 has 16 residues. V lost 3 bases to trimming and J lost 1 base, with 15 bases between them. CDR3 protein: CASSFGSSGVNYGYTF. Written as DNA, the CDR3 is TGTGCCAGCAGCTTCGGATCCAGTGGGGTTAACTATGGCTACACCTTC.

This clonotype was recorded a few times. The V call is TRBV12-5, the J call TRBJ1-5; the match to TRBD1 covers 11 bases. The CDR3 loop spans 15 amino acids. Germline V gives CDR1 LGHNT, CDR2 FRNRAP. Trimming at V came to 3 bases and at J to 6 bases, leaving 4 bases not matched to a gene. CDR3 sequence (DNA): TGTGCTAGTGGTTTCGGGACAGGGGGTAGTCAGCCCCAGCATTTT. Protein product: CASGFGTGGSQPQHF.

The table lists this clonotype with a few counts. The chain couples TRBV7-9 to TRBJ1-2; no clear D. V lost 6 bases to trimming and J lost 1 base, with 9 bases between them. Germline values: CDR1 SEHNR, CDR2 FQNEAQ (reference sequence). CDR3 length: 13 residues. The CDR3 is CASRPDINYGYTF. CDR3 nucleotides: TGTGCCAGCAGACCCGACATTAACTATGGCTACACCTTC.

This clonotype was observed a few times. This chain connects TRBV5-4 to TRBJ2-3; D gene unclear. V lost 0 bases and J lost 7, with 18 bases in between. This CDR3 has 16 residues. Germline lookup yields CDR1 SGHNT and CDR2 YYREEE (reference sequence). CDR3 residues: CASSLGSGLSVNTQYF. In DNA form, the CDR3 reads TGTGCCAGCAGCTTGGGGTCTGGATTAAGTGTTAATACGCAGTATTTT.

This chain joins TRBV5-1 and TRBJ2-5; the match to TRBD1 covers 10 bases. The CDR3 is made up of 15 amino acids. Germline CDR1 SGHRS, CDR2 YFSETQ. V shed 5 bases, J shed 5 bases, and the junction held 9 bases outside the gene matches. DNA of the CDR3: TGCGCCAGCAGTGACCTGACAGGGGGCGCGGAGACCCAGTACTTC. Protein product: CASSDLTGGAETQYF.

The gene calls are TRBV15 and TRBJ2-3; D unresolved. V gave up 8 bases and J gave up 3 bases, with 12 bases separating them. The CDR3 sequence is 13 residues long. The V gene's germline CDR1 is LNHNV and CDR2 YYDKDF (reference sequence). The CDR3 is CATSLIATDTQYF. CDR3 sequence (DNA): TGTGCCACCTCCCTGATAGCTACAGATACGCAGTATTTT.

This chain links TRBV7-7 with TRBJ2-1; possible D gene TRBD2, 6 bases. The CDR3 is 15 amino acids. Germline CDR1 SSHAT, CDR2 FNYEAQ (reference sequence). The germline V and J ends were trimmed by 7 bases and 4 bases, with 17 bases remaining between them. The CDR3: CASTTGVGAYNEQFF. DNA for the CDR3: TGTGCCAGCACGACGGGGGTAGGGGCTTACAATGAGCAGTTCTTC.

This clonotype was picked up a small number of times. The rearrangement links TRBV7-9 to TRBJ2-3, with TRBD2 matching 13 bases. This CDR3 region has 17 residues. CDR1 and CDR2 from the germline V gene are SEHNR and FQNEAQ (reference sequence). V lost 3 bases, J lost 4 bases, and 7 bases stayed unmatched. CDR3 region: CASSFPTSGGPPDTQYF. The CDR3, as DNA: TGTGCCAGCAGCTTTCCGACTAGCGGGGGGCCCCCAGATACGCAGTATTTT. The full variable domain, rest sourced from reference TRBV7-9 and TRBJ2-3, is DTGVSQNPRHKITKRGQNVTFRCDPISEHNRLYWYRQTLGQGPEFLTYFQNEAQLEKSRLLSDRFSAERPKGSFSTLEIQRTEQGDSAMYLCASSFPTSGGPPDTQYFGPGTRLTVL.

This clonotype was counted between two and nine times. The chain couples TRBV6-2 or TRBV6-3 to TRBJ2-1; 8 bases agree with TRBD1. The V and J ends lost 2 bases and 8 bases, in that order; junction bases with no gene match: 8. The CDR3 contains 15 residues. CDR1 is MNHEY and CDR2 is SVGEGT in the germline V gene. The CDR3 DNA is TGTGCCAGCAGTTACCGAGGACAGGGAATCGATGAGCAGTTCTTC. Its translation: CASSYRGQGIDEQFF.

This clonotype has more than one count but fewer than ten. The gene calls are TRBV7-6 and TRBJ2-3, with 7 nucleotides matching TRBD2. V lost 6 bases and J lost 3; bases outside the gene matches: 12. The V gene's germline CDR1 is SGHVS and CDR2 FNYEAQ. This CDR3 comprises 16 residues. Written as DNA, the CDR3 is TGTGCCAGCAGACCCCTGACCGGGGGGTCGACAGATACGCAGTATTTT. Residues: CASRPLTGGSTDTQYF.

The table lists this clonotype with a few counts. V gene TRBV7-2 combines with J gene TRBJ2-3; 7 bases map to TRBD1. The germline gives CDR1 SGHTA, CDR2 FQGNSA. Unmatched junction bases numbered 2, after V lost 3 bases and J lost 2 bases. The CDR3 runs to 14 residues. As DNA, the CDR3 is TGTGCCAGCAGCTTCACAGGGGTCACAGATACGCAGTATTTT. It yields the protein CASSFTGVTDTQYF.

In this sample, this clonotype turned up a few times. This chain connects TRBV12-3 or TRBV12-4 to TRBJ2-5; possibly TRBD1 or TRBD2 for D (7 bases each). The CDR3 extends over 14 amino acids. The ends were cut back, 5 bases at V and 5 bases at J, with 15 bases in the middle. This chain's CDR3 is CASSVMGGGETQYF. CDR3 bases: TGTGCCAGCAGTGTAATGGGAGGGGGCGAGACCCAGTACTTC.

Worth noting for this clonotype: A much larger clonotype is one base distant, so this may be a read error. This chain joins TRBV5-1 and TRBJ2-3; D could derive from TRBD1 or TRBD2 (6 bases each). Deletions cut 5 bases from V and 3 bases from J, with 22 bases between. Germline CDR1 SGHRS, CDR2 YFSETQ. The CDR3 loop spans 17 amino acids. CDR3 coding DNA: TGCGCCAGCAGACTTTGCGGAGGGGGGTTTGGGACAGATACGCAGTATTTT. Protein: CASRLCGGGFGTDTQYF.

The chain links TRBV4-1 to TRBJ1-2; a weak D match, TRBD1 (6 bases). CDR1 MGHRA and CDR2 YSYEKL come from the germline V gene. Between the trimmed V and J ends, which lost 1 base and 5 bases, there was a span of 14 bases. The CDR3 length is 15 residues. In DNA, the CDR3 is TGCGCCAGCAGCCAAGGAGGGGGACGCCGGTATGGCTACACCTTC. Translation gives CASSQGGGRRYGYTF.

This clonotype was recorded a few times. The CDR3 coding sequence is TGTGCCAGCAGTTTAGTATGGGCAGCCATGAATGAAAAACTGTTTTTT. Translation: CASSLVWAAMNEKLFF. The chain uses TRBV12-3 or TRBV12-4 and TRBJ1-4; D ambiguous. The CDR3 is 16 amino acids. V was pared by 1 base and J by 5 bases, with 14 bases between.

V usage is TRBV3-1 and J usage is TRBJ2-5; 8 bases are a match to TRBD1. The V and J ends lost 6 bases and 4 bases, in that order; junction bases with no gene match: 4. This CDR3 is built from 13 residues. Looked up from germline, CDR1 is LGHDT and CDR2 is YNNKEL (reference sequence). The CDR3 sequence is CASRRTGRETQYF. In nucleotides, the CDR3 is TGTGCCAGCAGACGGACAGGGAGAGAGACCCAGTACTTC.

This clonotype has just a few counts. The CDR3 sequence is CATGTSGGAVNEQFF. CDR3 bases: TGTGCCACCGGGACTAGCGGGGGGGCAGTCAATGAGCAGTTCTTC. V and J are TRBV6-2 or TRBV6-3 and TRBJ2-1; 16 nucleotides match TRBD2. This CDR3 comprises 15 residues. V gave up 10 bases and J gave up 6 bases; unmatched junction bases: 6. CDR1 and CDR2 (germline): MNHEY, SVGEGT.